Below are 21 T cell receptor beta chains sequenced from a single sample in a study of CD4 T cells in relation to SARS-CoV-2 and coronaviruses. The method was immunoSEQ multiplex PCR; TCRdb's version includes in-frame clones alone and lacks a portion of them. The sample has tens of thousands of clones; 60% to 80% are singletons. Antigens of these TCRs are unknown. The specimen sequenced was memory CD4+ T cells from PBMCs, cultured in vitro. These receptors all stem from an adult with COVID-19.

The chain has TRBV2 and TRBJ1-2; no reliable D call. The CDR3 is made up of 16 amino acids. Deletions cut 8 bases from V and 0 bases from J, with 19 bases between. Germline-derived CDR1 and CDR2 are SNHLY and FYNNEI. The CDR3 sequence is CASRRSKTSTNYGYTF. In DNA form, the CDR3 reads TGTGCCAGCCGCCGGAGCAAGACGTCAACTAACTATGGCTACACCTTC.

Comment on this clone: The junction departs from germline at one end; a sequencing error may be responsible. This sequence joins TRBV6-5 and TRBJ2-2; maybe TRBD2 (6 bases). The CDR3 is 14 amino acids. Germline CDR1 MNHEY, CDR2 SVGAGI. In DNA form, the CDR3 reads TGTGCCAGCAGTTACGGAGGCGGGGCCGGGGGGCTGTTTTTT. This codes for CASSYGGGAGGLFF.

This chain uses TRBV7-2 with TRBJ2-7; TRBD1 is a possible D gene (6 bases). Looked up from germline, CDR1 is SGHTA and CDR2 is FQGNSA. V lost 2 bases and J 6 bases, leaving 14 bases between the germline ends. This CDR3 spans 14 amino acids. In nucleotides, the CDR3 is TGTGCCAGCAGCTTATTGGGACAAAATTCCGAGCAGTACTTC. It codes for CASSLLGQNSEQYF.

The V and J genes are TRBV21-1 and TRBJ2-5; the table calls TRBD2, which could not be checked here. TRBV21-1 is described as a pseudogene. CDR3 length: 17 amino acids. In nucleotides, the CDR3 is TGTGCCAGCAGCAAAAGGCGACTAGCGGGAGGGCCAGAGACCCAGTACTTC. Amino acid sequence: CASSKRRLAGGPETQYF.

J is TRBJ2-3 and V is TRBV21-1; TRBD1, the table's D call, lacks a check against the DNA. TRBV21-1 is a pseudogene segment. CDR3 length equals 13 residues. The CDR3 sequence is CASSNRQGHTQYF. In DNA, the CDR3 is TGTGCCAGCAGCAATCGCCAGGGCCATACGCAGTATTTT.

Here the CDR3 reads CATQTGQGNTEAFF. The CDR3 DNA reads TGTGCCACCCAAACGGGACAGGGGAACACTGAAGCTTTCTTT. This chain uses TRBV2 with TRBJ1-1, with 9 bases matching TRBD1. There are 14 residues in the CDR3. Looked up from germline, CDR1 is SNHLY and CDR2 is FYNNEI. V shed 10 bases, J shed 1 base, and the junction held 7 bases outside the gene matches. Full variable domain (outside the CDR3, taken from reference TRBV2 and TRBJ1-1): EPEVTQTPSHQVTQMGQEVILRCVPISNHLYFYWYRQILGQKVEFLVSFYNNEISEKSEIFDDQFSVERPDGSNFTLKIRSTKLEDSAMYFCATQTGQGNTEAFFGQGTRLTVV.

This chain joins TRBV7-2 and TRBJ2-5, with TRBD2 identical over 9 bases. Germline V CDR1 and CDR2: SGHTA, FQGNSA. The length of the CDR3 is 15 residues. J was trimmed by 5 bases and V by 5 bases; bases with no gene match: 9. CDR3 in DNA: TGTGCCAGCAGCCCCAGTAGCGGGAGTTGGGAGACCCAGTACTTC. Translation: CASSPSSGSWETQYF.

The CDR3 DNA sequence: TGTGCCAGCAGCTTAGTCAGACCGGGACAGGGGGCAGGTGGCTACACCTTC. Its protein product is CASSLVRPGQGAGGYTF. The rearrangement links TRBV7-2 to TRBJ1-2; the match to TRBD1 covers 12 bases. Germline V CDR1 and CDR2: SGHTA, FQGNSA. The trim removed 1 base at V and 7 bases at J, leaving 10 bases unmatched. The CDR3 loop spans 17 amino acids.

The chain has TRBV5-6 and TRBJ2-3; D is ambiguous. Germline CDR1 SGHDT, CDR2 YYEEEE. The ends were cut back, 4 bases at V and 2 bases at J, with 14 bases in the middle. This CDR3 contains 15 residues. The CDR3 DNA is TGTGCCAGCAGCCAGAAAGACTGGTACACAGATACGCAGTATTTT. This gives the protein CASSQKDWYTDTQYF.

CDR3 nucleotide sequence: TGTGCCAGCAGCTTGGCTAGGCAGAACGTTGATGGCTACACCTTC. Protein product: CASSLARQNVDGYTF. This chain joins TRBV5-4 and TRBJ1-2; D gene unclear. The germline V gene encodes CDR1 SGHNT and CDR2 YYREEE (reference sequence). Trimming left V 0 bases short and J 6 bases short, with 15 bases between. The CDR3 loop spans 15 amino acids.

CDR3 sequence: CASSFPLLGEAFF. In DNA form, the CDR3 reads TGTGCCAGCAGTTTCCCATTATTGGGTGAAGCTTTCTTT. The chain employs TRBV28 and TRBJ1-1; D remains unclear. Germline loops: CDR1 MDHEN, CDR2 SYDVKM. The CDR3 is 13 residues long. The V end lost 3 bases, the J end lost 7 bases, and 12 bases lay between the germline ends.

The J gene is TRBJ2-7, the V gene TRBV3-1 (or the pseudogene TRBV3-2); D perhaps matches TRBD2 (6 bases). Germline V gives CDR1 LGHDT, CDR2 YNNKEL (reference sequence). The CDR3 sequence is 14 residues long. V lost 0 bases to trimming and J lost 5 bases, with 11 bases between them. The chain's CDR3 is CASSQEIGSNEQYF. CDR3 bases: TGTGCCAGCAGCCAAGAAATCGGGAGCAACGAGCAGTACTTC.

This chain links TRBV15 with TRBJ2-6; D gene ambiguous. CDR3 size: 16 residues. CDR1 and CDR2 (germline): LNHNV, YYDKDF (reference sequence). V lost 0 bases, J lost 0 bases, and 6 bases lay in between. CDR3 in amino acids: CATSRDRASGANVLTF. The DNA for the CDR3 is TGTGCCACCAGCAGAGATCGCGCCTCTGGGGCCAACGTCCTGACTTTC. The variable domain in full, completed from reference TRBV15 and TRBJ2-6, reads DAMVIQNPRYQVTQFGKPVTLSCSQTLNHNVMYWYQQKSSQAPKLLFHYYDKDFNNEADTPDNFQSRRPNTSFCFLDIRSPGLGDTAMYLCATSRDRASGANVLTFGAGSRLTVL.

The gene calls are TRBV7-2 and TRBJ2-2; the match to TRBD2 covers 7 bases. The length of the CDR3 is 16 residues. Germline CDR1 SGHTA, CDR2 FQGNSA. After removal of 6 bases from V and 3 bases from J, the junction contained 10 bases not matched to a gene. The CDR3, as DNA: TGTGCCAGCAGATCTTGGGGCGGGAGTGACACCGGGGAGCTGTTTTTT. Translation gives CASRSWGGSDTGELFF.

For the CDR3, the DNA is TGTGCCACCAGCAGAGTTGAGGGGCCCACTGAAGCTTTCTTT. This codes for CATSRVEGPTEAFF. The chain uses TRBV15 and TRBJ1-1; the D gene is possibly TRBD1 (5 bases). This CDR3 spans 14 amino acids. The germline V and J ends were trimmed by 1 base and 4 bases, with 10 bases remaining between them. From germline, CDR1 is LNHNV and CDR2 YYDKDF (reference sequence).

The rearrangement joins TRBV6-5 to TRBJ1-1; D uncertain. This CDR3 is built from 12 residues. Trimming stripped 7 bases from V and 7 bases from J, with 13 bases between. CDR1 MNHEY and CDR2 SVGAGI come from the germline V gene. The CDR3 DNA reads as TGTGCCAGCAAAAGTGACATCGGTGAAGCTTTCTTT. As protein: CASKSDIGEAFF.

The chain uses TRBV6-6 and TRBJ1-5; D gene ambiguous. Germline CDR1 is MNHNY and CDR2 is SVGAGI (reference sequence). This CDR3 comprises 13 residues. The V end lost 6 bases, the J end lost 5 bases, and 11 bases lay between the germline ends. This CDR3 reads CASSDPSYQPQHF. The DNA for the CDR3 is TGTGCCAGCAGCGACCCAAGTTATCAGCCCCAGCATTTT.

The count of this clone is one. V and J are TRBV7-9 and TRBJ2-5; either TRBD1 or TRBD2 may supply D (5 bases each). The CDR3 length is 12 residues. Trimming took 1 base from V and 14 from J, leaving 14 bases between them. Germline values: CDR1 SEHNR, CDR2 FQNEAQ (reference sequence). The DNA of the CDR3 is TGTGCCAGCAGCTTAGGGTGGGGACGGATTTACTTC. Amino acid sequence: CASSLGWGRIYF.

This chain uses TRBV20-1 with TRBJ2-1; D is ambiguous. The CDR3 spans 11 residues. From germline, CDR1 is DFQATT and CDR2 SNEGSKA (reference sequence). V was pared by 4 bases and J by 4 bases, with 5 bases between. The CDR3 loop is CSANVYNEQFF. CDR3 nucleotide sequence: TGCAGTGCTAACGTGTACAATGAGCAGTTCTTC.

The rearrangement uses TRBV27 and TRBJ2-1; 12 bases fit TRBD2. The CDR3 is made up of 14 amino acids. Germline CDR1 is MNHEY and CDR2 is SMNVEV (reference sequence). V lost 4 bases and J lost 15; bases outside the gene matches: 10. CDR3 protein: CASSSLAGGPVPFF. For the CDR3, the DNA is TGTGCCAGCAGTTCGCTAGCGGGAGGGCCTGTCCCGTTCTTC.

V and J are TRBV27 and TRBJ2-1, with D perhaps TRBD1 (6 bases). The CDR3 extends over 15 amino acids. Per germline, CDR1 MNHEY and CDR2 SMNVEV (reference sequence). V lost 5 bases, J lost 4 bases, and 15 bases lay in between. The CDR3, as DNA: TGTGCCAGCAGTGGGACACTAGAGCTTTACAATGAGCAGTTCTTC. This codes for CASSGTLELYNEQFF.